This T cell receptor beta chain emerged from a study of response to subunit inactivated influenza vaccine. Study findings and constraints: After each seasonal influenza vaccination, few new T cells are recruited, the authors suggested.

Using its own MiXCR run on the RT-PCR reads, TCRdb lists one record per CDR3 protein. Of about 800,000 distinct CDR3 sequences listed, 21% are singletons. CDR3 length equals 14 residues. Germline assignment: CDR1 SGHAT and CDR2 FQNNGV. J gave up 2 bases and V 5 bases, and 3 bases lay outside the gene matches. Points on this clonotype: Its antigen is as yet unknown.

This sequence was found in a man aged 50 to 60 who received an inactivated influenza vaccine. The source material was PBMCs from blood, sampled more than 4 days after vaccination. The chain recombines TRBV11-2 with TRBJ2-3; 8 nucleotides line up with TRBD1. The CDR3 sequence: CASSDRGFTDTQYF. CDR3 DNA: TGTGCCAGCAGCGACAGGGGATTCACAGATACGCAGTATTTT.